A single sample is the source of the 17 T cell receptor beta chains below, sequenced in a study of response to subunit inactivated influenza vaccine. One entry per CDR3 protein, called by TCRdb with MiXCR from the RT-PCR reads. The table lists approximately 500,000 distinct CDR3 sequences, 12% to 15% of them singletons. The sample consisted of PBMCs from blood, taken roughly 12 days after vaccination. All receptors come from a man in his fifties who received an inactivated influenza vaccine.

The rearrangement uses TRBV29-1 and TRBJ1-4, with TRBD1 matching over 9 bases. Trimming cost V 7 bases and J 4 bases; bases outside gene matches: 4. Germline V CDR1 and CDR2: SQVTM, ANQGSEA. CDR3 length: 13 residues. CDR3 amino acids: CSGGQGYNEKLFF. DNA of the CDR3: TGCAGCGGAGGACAGGGGTATAATGAAAAACTGTTTTTT.

This clonotype was counted only a few times. The genes are TRBV5-1 and TRBJ2-7; 10 bases are a match to TRBD2. Germline V gene data show CDR1 as SGHRS and CDR2 as YFSETQ. The CDR3 runs 15 residues. V trimming: 0 bases; J trimming: 4 bases; junction bases outside the gene matches: 4. The CDR3 loop is CASSLVAGGWYEQYF. The CDR3 nucleotides read TGCGCCAGCAGCTTGGTAGCGGGAGGTTGGTACGAGCAGTACTTC.

This clonotype was seen more than once but under ten times. The chain carries TRBV20-1 and TRBJ2-7, with 9 bases aligning to TRBD2. Trimming removed 3 bases from V and 1 base from J; junction bases left unmatched: 10. The CDR3 consists of 16 residues. Germline V gene data show CDR1 as DFQATT and CDR2 as SNEGSKA (reference sequence). The CDR3 here is CSASGSGRGVSYEQYF. For the CDR3, the DNA is TGCAGTGCTAGTGGTAGCGGGAGAGGAGTATCCTACGAGCAGTACTTC.

The V and J genes are TRBV24-1 and TRBJ2-3; 9 positions agree with TRBD2. This CDR3 is 14 amino acids long. J lost 2 bases, V lost 7 bases, and 3 bases had no gene match. From germline, CDR1 is KGHDR and CDR2 SFDVKD. The CDR3 reads CATRASGITDTQYF. The CDR3, as DNA: TGTGCCACCAGGGCTAGCGGGATCACAGATACGCAGTATTTT.

The rearrangement uses TRBV18 and TRBJ2-1, with a tentative D call TRBD2 (6 bases). The CDR3 runs 16 residues. V was shortened by 3 bases and J by 0 bases, with 12 bases between the two germline ends. From germline, CDR1 is KGHSH and CDR2 LQKENI. In DNA, the CDR3 is TGTGCCAGCTCACCCCCGGGGACTGCCTCCTACAATGAGCAGTTCTTC. Residues: CASSPPGTASYNEQFF.

This clonotype was counted only a few times. The J gene is TRBJ2-7, the V gene TRBV12-3 or TRBV12-4; tentatively, D is TRBD2 (5 bases). The germline V and J ends were trimmed by 7 bases and 6 bases, with 19 bases remaining between them. The CDR3 contains 14 residues. CDR3 sequence (DNA): TGTGCCAGCACTCTAAGCCGGGGTTTTTGCGAGCAGTACTTC. Its translation: CASTLSRGFCEQYF.

The J gene is TRBJ2-2, the V gene TRBV4-1; D is unclear. Germline CDR1 and CDR2: MGHRA and YSYEKL. V was clipped by 2 bases and J by 4 bases, with 5 bases between them. This CDR3 comprises 13 residues. The CDR3 here is CASSQFGTGELFF. The CDR3 coding sequence is TGCGCCAGCAGCCAATTTGGCACCGGGGAGCTGTTTTTT.

This clonotype came up a few times. V usage is TRBV6-1 and J usage is TRBJ2-3; D possibly matches TRBD1 or TRBD2 (6 bases each). The CDR3 has 15 amino acids. The V end lost 7 bases, the J end lost 3 bases, and 17 bases lay between the germline ends. In germline, CDR1 is MNHNS, CDR2 SASEGT. The CDR3 reads CASTKGGVGTDTQYF. For the CDR3, the DNA is TGTGCCAGCACCAAGGGGGGAGTCGGAACAGATACGCAGTATTTT.

The chain uses TRBV15 and TRBJ2-5, with 7 nucleotides matching TRBD1. The V and J ends lost 4 bases and 0 bases, in that order; junction bases with no gene match: 2. The CDR3 consists of 14 residues. In germline, CDR1 is LNHNV, CDR2 YYDKDF (reference sequence). The CDR3 loop is CATSTGQDQETQYF. Written as DNA, the CDR3 is TGTGCCACCAGCACAGGACAGGACCAAGAGACCCAGTACTTC.

The chain carries TRBV9 and TRBJ2-5; tentatively, D is TRBD2 (5 bases). The CDR3 runs to 14 residues. The V gene's germline CDR1 is SGDLS and CDR2 YYNGEE. Trimming removed 3 bases from V and 5 bases from J, with 14 bases in between. The CDR3 coding sequence is TGTGCCAGCAGCGGGAGGTCGCGAGGGGAGACCCAGTACTTC. It yields the protein CASSGRSRGETQYF.

There are a few counts of this clonotype. This chain links TRBV2 with TRBJ2-1, with D unresolved. CDR3 length: 13 amino acids. Between the trimmed V and J ends, which lost 2 bases and 0 bases, there was a span of 2 bases. Looked up from germline, CDR1 is SNHLY and CDR2 is FYNNEI. Written as DNA, the CDR3 is TGTGCCAGCAGTGAAATCTCCTACAATGAGCAGTTCTTC. This translates into CASSEISYNEQFF. The full variable domain, with the rest looked up from reference TRBV2 and TRBJ2-1, is EPEVTQTPSHQVTQMGQEVILRCVPISNHLYFYWYRQILGQKVEFLVSFYNNEISEKSEIFDDQFSVERPDGSNFTLKIRSTKLEDSAMYFCASSEISYNEQFFGPGTRLTVL.

This clonotype has more than one count but fewer than ten. The chain uses TRBV7-8 and TRBJ2-1; D gene uncertain. Between the trimmed V and J ends, which lost 5 bases and 0 bases, there was a span of 23 bases. The CDR3 totals 19 residues. Germline loops: CDR1 SGHVS, CDR2 FQNEAQ. CDR3 amino acids: CASSKLAAAYLSSYNEQFF. The CDR3 DNA follows: TGTGCCAGCAGCAAGTTAGCAGCCGCTTACCTGAGCTCCTACAATGAGCAGTTCTTC.

This clonotype was picked up one time. The junction does not match germline at one end; this may be a read error. CDR3 nucleotide sequence: TGTGCCAGCAGCGAAGGGACTAGCGGGCAGACAGAGACGCAGTATTTT. Amino acids: CASSEGTSGQTETQYF. This rearrangement joins TRBV9 to TRBJ2-3; TRBD2 matches at 12 bases. Germline loops: CDR1 SGDLS, CDR2 YYNGEE. This CDR3 contains 16 residues.

This rearrangement joins TRBV3-1 to TRBJ2-2; 7 nucleotides match TRBD2. CDR3 size: 14 residues. V shed 4 bases, J shed 10 bases, and the junction held 9 bases outside the gene matches. CDR1 is LGHDT, CDR2 YNNKEL, per germline (reference sequence). CDR3 sequence: CASSRRGSAVELFF. DNA for the CDR3: TGTGCCAGCAGCCGGCGGGGGTCCGCCGTGGAGCTGTTTTTT.

This clonotype was observed a handful of times. The chain couples TRBV7-2 to TRBJ2-7, with D possibly being TRBD1 (5 bases). There are 17 residues in the CDR3. The V end lost 4 bases, the J end lost 3 bases, and 22 bases lay between the germline ends. CDR1 is SGHTA, CDR2 FQGNSA, per germline. This CDR3 reads CASSSPRRGIYHYEQYF. CDR3 sequence (DNA): TGTGCCAGCAGCTCGCCTCGTAGGGGCATTTACCACTACGAGCAGTACTTC.

The chain employs TRBV5-1 and TRBJ2-3, with TRBD1 identical over 9 bases. Germline CDR1 SGHRS, CDR2 YFSETQ. The V and J ends lost 4 bases and 4 bases, in that order; junction bases with no gene match: 10. The CDR3 is made up of 16 amino acids. The chain's CDR3 is CASSLGQGSGSDTQYF. The CDR3 DNA sequence: TGCGCCAGCAGCCTGGGACAGGGATCCGGGTCAGATACGCAGTATTTT.

This chain links TRBV20-1 with TRBJ2-6; D remains ambiguous. V shed 6 bases and J shed 4 bases, with 13 bases lying between them. This CDR3 comprises 14 residues. The germline CDR1 and CDR2 sequences are DFQATT and SNEGSKA (reference sequence). The CDR3 DNA reads as TGCAGTGCACCAGACAACCCAGGGGCCAACGTCCTGACTTTC. It is translated as CSAPDNPGANVLTF.